The 22 T cell receptor beta chains listed next were all sequenced from one sample in a study of patients and donors after allogeneic stem cell transplantation. TCRdb re-called the RT-PCR reads through MiXCR, storing one row per CDR3 protein. The data contain 150,000 to 200,000 distinct CDR3 sequences, roughly 30% of them singletons. Sequenced material: blood, either unsorted or a sorted T cell fraction (not recorded which). Every receptor here comes from a human donor who was either an allogeneic HSCT recipient or a stem cell or donor lymphocyte infusion donor (not recorded which). It is not recorded whose cells these are; they may come from a transplant donor.

This clonotype came up many times. The rearrangement links TRBV12-3 or TRBV12-4 to TRBJ1-2; 7 nucleotides match TRBD1. The CDR3 extends over 14 amino acids. J gave up 7 bases and V 6 bases, and 11 bases lay outside the gene matches. The CDR3 region has the DNA TGTGCCAGCAGCCAATTGGAGGGGGCTGCTGGCTACACCTTC. This codes for CASSQLEGAAGYTF.

The rearrangement joins TRBV5-1 to TRBJ2-5; no clear D gene. Germline assignment: CDR1 SGHRS and CDR2 YFSETQ. The CDR3 has 14 residues. Trimming left V 4 bases short and J 3 bases short, with 13 bases between. DNA for the CDR3: TGCGCCAGCAGCGTCGAACGGGCGGAAGAGACCCAGTACTTC. Its translation: CASSVERAEETQYF.

With regard to this clonotype: With only one base between it and a far larger clone, this is likely a read error. This chain uses TRBV7-9 with TRBJ1-5; no definite D call. Trimming shortened V by 1 base and J by 3 bases, and 1 base separated the two germline ends. The germline CDR1 and CDR2 sequences are SEHNR and FQNEAQ (reference sequence). The CDR3 consists of 12 residues. CDR3 in amino acids: CASSLVNQPQHF. In DNA form, the CDR3 reads TGTGCCAGCAGCTTAGTCAATCAGCCCCAGCATTTT.

The V call is TRBV5-1, the J call TRBJ2-7; 10 bases line up with TRBD2. CDR3 length: 16 amino acids. V trimming: 4 bases; J trimming: 0 bases; junction bases outside the gene matches: 7. CDR1 is SGHRS and CDR2 is YFSETQ in the germline V gene. The CDR3 DNA is TGCGCCAGCAGCATTGGACTAGCGGCGAGCTCCTACGAGCAGTACTTC. As protein: CASSIGLAASSYEQYF.

This clonotype was counted a few times. V and J are TRBV5-1 and TRBJ1-4; D remains unclear. The germline V and J ends were trimmed by 0 bases and 8 bases, with 17 bases remaining between them. The CDR3 covers 16 residues. Germline lookup yields CDR1 SGHRS and CDR2 YFSETQ. CDR3 bases: TGCGCCAGCAGCTTGGCCCTGGGAGGGAGTGGAGAAAAACTGTTTTTT. Residues: CASSLALGGSGEKLFF.

This clonotype was counted only a few times. This chain uses TRBV5-1 with TRBJ2-2, with a tentative D call TRBD2 (6 bases). Trimming removed 0 bases from V and 4 bases from J, with 19 bases in between. This CDR3 has 18 amino acids. CDR1 is SGHRS and CDR2 is YFSETQ in the germline V gene. In DNA, the CDR3 is TGCGCCAGCAGCTTGGAGCCACCTACTCTGGGAGGCACCGGGGAGCTGTTTTTT. Its protein is CASSLEPPTLGGTGELFF.

The rearrangement links TRBV12-3 or TRBV12-4 to TRBJ2-7; TRBD1 agrees at 7 bases. V was pared by 5 bases and J by 1 base, with 8 bases of the junction left unmatched. The CDR3 spans 15 residues. DNA of the CDR3: TGTGCCAGCAGTGGTTCCGGGACAGTTTCCTACGAGCAGTACTTC. Residues: CASSGSGTVSYEQYF.

This clonotype was seen only a few times. This chain links TRBV10-3 with TRBJ2-7, with 8 bases lining up with TRBD1. V lost 0 bases, J lost 2 bases, and 6 bases stayed unmatched. This CDR3 is built from 16 residues. CDR1 and CDR2 (germline): ENHRY, SYGVKD. CDR3 sequence reads: CAISESRTGPTYEQYF. Here the CDR3 DNA reads TGTGCCATCAGTGAGTCCCGGACAGGGCCCACCTACGAGCAGTACTTC.

This clonotype was seen more than once but under ten times. This chain joins TRBV7-6 and TRBJ1-1, with D unclear. This CDR3 comprises 18 residues. The germline CDR1 and CDR2 sequences are SGHVS and FNYEAQ. V lost 1 base, J lost 5 bases, and 23 bases lay in between. CDR3: CASSLERKAPTGRTEAFF. The CDR3 DNA is TGTGCCAGCAGCTTAGAGAGAAAGGCACCAACGGGGAGGACTGAAGCTTTCTTT. Full variable domain (remainder filled in from reference TRBV7-6 and TRBJ1-1): GAGVSQSPRYKVTKRGQDVALRCDPISGHVSLYWYRQALGQGPEFLTYFNYEAQQDKSGLPNDRFSAERPEGSISTLTIQRTEQRDSAMYRCASSLERKAPTGRTEAFFGQGTRLTVV.

J is TRBJ1-5 and V is TRBV30; 7 nucleotides match TRBD1. Germline lookup yields CDR1 GTSNPN and CDR2 SVGIG (reference sequence). Trimming at V came to 1 base and at J to 4 bases, leaving 7 bases not matched to a gene. The CDR3 runs 15 residues. CDR3 protein: CAWSAGVTGNQPQHF. The CDR3 nucleotides are TGTGCCTGGAGTGCCGGAGTGACAGGGAATCAGCCCCAGCATTTT.

V usage is TRBV18 and J usage is TRBJ1-6; D remains unclear. With 2 bases removed from V and 12 bases from J, the gap between germline ends came to 11 bases. The CDR3 is 13 residues long. CDR1 KGHSH and CDR2 LQKENI come from the germline V gene. The DNA for the CDR3 is TGTGCCAGCTCACCAAGGCCCGAAGAACCCCTCCACTTT. Protein product: CASSPRPEEPLHF.

The rearrangement joins TRBV10-3 to TRBJ2-3; D ambiguous. CDR3 size: 13 residues. CDR1 and CDR2 from the germline V gene are ENHRY and SYGVKD. V was trimmed by 4 bases and J by 1 base, leaving 6 bases between them. The CDR3 here is CAISAAGTDTQYF. The CDR3 nucleotides read TGTGCCATCAGTGCCGCTGGCACAGATACGCAGTATTTT.

This clonotype has just a few counts. DNA of the CDR3: TGCAGCGTTGGAACACTGCTCTCCTACGAGCAGTACTTC. Its protein product is CSVGTLLSYEQYF. This chain uses TRBV29-1 with TRBJ2-7, with D hard to call. The CDR3 has 13 residues. From germline, CDR1 is SQVTM and CDR2 ANQGSEA. The V gene lost 4 bases and the J gene lost 0 bases, with 10 bases spanning the gap.

This clonotype was observed a few times. J is TRBJ1-6 and V is TRBV7-2; no clear D. Germline V gives CDR1 SGHTA, CDR2 FQGNSA. V was shortened by 1 base and J by 14 bases, with 9 bases between the two germline ends. There are 12 residues in the CDR3. The CDR3 loop reads CASSLVRRSLHF. The CDR3 DNA follows: TGTGCCAGCAGCTTAGTGAGACGGTCCCTCCACTTT.

V and J are TRBV29-1 and TRBJ2-3, with D uncertain. CDR3 length: 12 residues. Germline CDR1 SQVTM, CDR2 ANQGSEA. V was shortened by 7 bases and J by 1 base, with 9 bases between the two germline ends. The CDR3 sequence: CSAHPGTDTQYF. The CDR3 DNA reads as TGCAGCGCTCACCCTGGCACAGATACGCAGTATTTT.

This clonotype was seen a few times. V and J are TRBV28 and TRBJ1-5, with D possibly being TRBD1 (6 bases). There are 15 residues in the CDR3. The germline V gene has CDR1 MDHEN and CDR2 SYDVKM. V dropped 7 bases and J dropped 0 bases, with 13 bases sitting between them. CDR3 sequence (DNA): TGTGCCAGCACGATTACAGGGATTAGCAATCAGCCCCAGCATTTT. Amino acid sequence: CASTITGISNQPQHF. The full variable domain, with the rest looked up from reference TRBV28 and TRBJ1-5, is DVKVTQSSRYLVKRTGEKVFLECVQDMDHENMFWYRQDPGLGLRLIYFSYDVKMKEKGDIPEGYSVSREKKERFSLILESASTNQTSMYLCASTITGISNQPQHFGDGTRLSIL.

J is TRBJ2-1 and V is TRBV18, with 8 bases identical to TRBD2. The V gene's germline CDR1 is KGHSH and CDR2 LQKENI. This CDR3 contains 15 residues. The V gene end was trimmed by 3 bases and the J gene end by 3 bases; junction bases not matched to a gene: 4. The CDR3 here is CASSPPSGSYNEQFF. For the CDR3, the DNA is TGTGCCAGCTCACCCCCGAGCGGGAGCTACAATGAGCAGTTCTTC.

Only a few counts were recorded for this clonotype. The V call is TRBV15, the J call TRBJ1-1, with TRBD1 as a possible D gene (6 bases). Per the germline V gene, CDR1 is LNHNV and CDR2 is YYDKDF (reference sequence). The ends were cut back, 7 bases at V and 1 base at J, with 10 bases in the middle. There are 13 residues in the CDR3. The CDR3 region is CATMRTANTEAFF. In DNA form, the CDR3 reads TGTGCCACCATGCGGACAGCGAACACTGAAGCTTTCTTT.

This clonotype has a handful of counts. The chain carries TRBV7-9 and TRBJ1-4; 8 bases line up with TRBD1. From germline, CDR1 is SEHNR and CDR2 FQNEAQ (reference sequence). The J segment lost 3 bases and the V segment lost 4 bases, leaving 4 bases of the junction unmatched. The CDR3 sequence is 15 residues long. CDR3 bases: TGTGCCAGCAGCTCGGGGGACAGGCCTAATGAAAAACTGTTTTTT. It codes for CASSSGDRPNEKLFF.

This clonotype was observed a few times. This sequence joins TRBV12-3 or TRBV12-4 and TRBJ2-1, with a weak D call TRBD2 (5 bases). V gave up 1 base and J gave up 7 bases, with 14 bases separating them. The CDR3 runs 15 residues. The CDR3 coding sequence is TGTGCCAGCAGTTTAGTTTCCGGGGTGGATAATGAGCAGTTCTTC. Translating it yields CASSLVSGVDNEQFF.

This clonotype was recorded a few times. V usage is TRBV7-2 and J usage is TRBJ2-1; D gene uncertain. The CDR3 runs 16 residues. V was pared by 4 bases and J by 0 bases, with 13 bases between. The germline CDR1 and CDR2 sequences are SGHTA and FQGNSA. The CDR3 spells CASSSGPTSSYNEQFF. In nucleotides, the CDR3 is TGTGCCAGCAGCTCGGGCCCTACGAGCTCCTACAATGAGCAGTTCTTC. The whole variable domain, filled in from reference TRBV7-2 and TRBJ2-1, reads GAGVSQSPSNKVTEKGKDVELRCDPISGHTALYWYRQSLGQGLEFLIYFQGNSAPDKSGLPSDRFSAERTGGSVSTLTIQRTQQEDSAVYLCASSSGPTSSYNEQFFGPGTRLTVL.

This clonotype was counted only a few times. V and J are TRBV6-2 or TRBV6-3 and TRBJ2-1, with TRBD2 identical over 7 bases. The germline V gene encodes CDR1 MNHEY and CDR2 SVGEGT. V shed 5 bases and J 10 bases; nucleotides not matched to a gene: 14. The CDR3 loop spans 15 amino acids. The CDR3 DNA sequence: TGTGCCAGCAGTCCCCGCGTCTTGAGGGGAGGGGAGCAGTTCTTC. This codes for CASSPRVLRGGEQFF.